One and the same sample provided the 5 T cell receptor beta chains below, sequenced in a study of Ad26.COV2.S vaccination and SARS-CoV-2 variants. Regarding treatment: 19 received Ad26.COV2.S at low or high dose, single or two shots; 5 received placebo; per-sample allocation not given. Samples analyzed were those drawn on day 63 after the first vaccine or placebo injection. Measured with immunoSEQ multiplex PCR; TCRdb has only the in-frame clones, and not every one. The table records 200,000 to 250,000 clones, around 89% of them present only once. The sample here was peripheral blood, taken in a trial of Ad26.COV2.S vaccine versus placebo. The origin of the receptors is a person aged 18-60 years who received the Ad26.COV2.S COVID-19 vaccine or a placebo.

J is TRBJ2-1 and V is TRBV7-3, with D perhaps assigned TRBD1 or TRBD2 (5 bases each). The CDR3 has 15 amino acids. CDR1 and CDR2 (germline): SGHTA, FQGTGA. V was pared by 6 bases and J by 0 bases, with 12 bases between. The CDR3 loop reads CASRALGVSYNEQFF. CDR3 sequence (DNA): TGTGCCAGCAGGGCCTTGGGGGTCTCCTACAATGAGCAGTTCTTC.

The chain uses TRBV4-2 and TRBJ2-7; 12 bases align to TRBD2. V lost 4 bases and J lost 1; bases outside the gene matches: 2. CDR1 and CDR2 (germline): LGHNA, YNFKEQ. CDR3 size: 15 residues. CDR3 sequence reads: CASSLGLAGSYEQYF. Written as DNA, the CDR3 is TGTGCCAGCAGCCTCGGACTAGCGGGGTCCTACGAGCAGTACTTC.

The rearrangement uses TRBV12-3 or TRBV12-4 and TRBJ2-7, with a possible D match to TRBD1 (6 bases). The length of the CDR3 is 13 residues. V was trimmed by 6 bases and J by 3 bases, leaving 12 bases between them. CDR3 sequence: CASRGGQYYEQYF. DNA for the CDR3: TGTGCCAGCAGGGGCGGACAGTACTACGAGCAGTACTTC.

The gene calls are TRBV19 and TRBJ2-3, with D unresolved. The CDR3 contains 15 residues. V lost 0 bases, J lost 2 bases, and 9 bases lay in between. CDR1 is LNHDA and CDR2 is SQIVND in the germline V gene (reference sequence). The CDR3 nucleotides are TGTGCCAGTAGTATAGACAGAGGCCCCACAGATACGCAGTATTTT. Amino acid sequence: CASSIDRGPTDTQYF. Variable domain in full (rest from reference TRBV19 and TRBJ2-3): DGGITQSPKYLFRKEGQNVTLSCEQNLNHDAMYWYRQDPGQGLRLIYYSQIVNDFQKGDIAEGYSVSREKKESFPLTVTSAQKNPTAFYLCASSIDRGPTDTQYFGPGTRLTVL.

Note on this clone: Within the sample, other DNA sequences also encode this same CDR3. The chain couples TRBV6-5 to TRBJ2-7, with D possibly TRBD2 on 6 matching bases. Germline V lookup: CDR1 MNHEY, CDR2 SVGAGI. Trimming pared 0 bases from V and 0 bases from J, leaving 9 bases between. This CDR3 is 15 amino acids long. The CDR3 loop is CASSYSGGASYEQYF. CDR3 in DNA: TGTGCCAGCAGTTACTCGGGCGGGGCCTCCTACGAGCAGTACTTC.